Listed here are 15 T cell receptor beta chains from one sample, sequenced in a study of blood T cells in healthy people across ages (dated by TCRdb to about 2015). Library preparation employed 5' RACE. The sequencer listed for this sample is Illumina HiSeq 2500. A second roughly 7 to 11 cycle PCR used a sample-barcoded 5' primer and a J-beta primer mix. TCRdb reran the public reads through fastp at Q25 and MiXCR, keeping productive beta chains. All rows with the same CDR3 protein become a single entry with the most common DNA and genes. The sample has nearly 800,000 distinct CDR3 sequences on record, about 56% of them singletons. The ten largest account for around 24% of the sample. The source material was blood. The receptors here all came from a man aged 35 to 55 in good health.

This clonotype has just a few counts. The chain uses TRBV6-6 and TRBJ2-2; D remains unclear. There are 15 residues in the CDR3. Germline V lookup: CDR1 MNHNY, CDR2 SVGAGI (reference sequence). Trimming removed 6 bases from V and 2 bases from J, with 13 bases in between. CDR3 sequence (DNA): TGTGCCAGCAGAGGACGACAAGCCAACACCGGGGAGCTGTTTTTT. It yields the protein CASRGRQANTGELFF.

The CDR3: CASSPPGRMNTEAFF. The CDR3 DNA follows: TGTGCCAGCAGCCCCCCTGGTAGGATGAACACTGAAGCTTTCTTT. This chain uses TRBV9 with TRBJ1-1; unclear D gene. The CDR3 runs 15 residues. Germline-derived CDR1 and CDR2 are SGDLS and YYNGEE. V dropped 4 bases and J dropped 0 bases, with 13 bases sitting between them.

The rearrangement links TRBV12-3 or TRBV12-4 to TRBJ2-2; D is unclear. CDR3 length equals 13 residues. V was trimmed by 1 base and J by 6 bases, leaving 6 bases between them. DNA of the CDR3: TGTGCCAGCAGTTTAGGGGTCCCCGGGGAGCTGTTTTTT. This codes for CASSLGVPGELFF.

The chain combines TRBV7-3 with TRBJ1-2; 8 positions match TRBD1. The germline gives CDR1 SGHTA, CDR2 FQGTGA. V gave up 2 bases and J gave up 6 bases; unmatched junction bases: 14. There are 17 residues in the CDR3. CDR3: CASSLESFRTGSDGYTF. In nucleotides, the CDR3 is TGTGCCAGCAGCTTAGAAAGCTTCCGGACAGGGAGTGATGGCTACACCTTC.

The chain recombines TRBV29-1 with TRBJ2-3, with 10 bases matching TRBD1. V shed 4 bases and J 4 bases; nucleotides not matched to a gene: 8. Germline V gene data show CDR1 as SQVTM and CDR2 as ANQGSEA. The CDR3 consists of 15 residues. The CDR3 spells CSVALGQGISDTQYF. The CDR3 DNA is TGCAGCGTTGCCTTGGGACAGGGGATATCAGATACGCAGTATTTT.

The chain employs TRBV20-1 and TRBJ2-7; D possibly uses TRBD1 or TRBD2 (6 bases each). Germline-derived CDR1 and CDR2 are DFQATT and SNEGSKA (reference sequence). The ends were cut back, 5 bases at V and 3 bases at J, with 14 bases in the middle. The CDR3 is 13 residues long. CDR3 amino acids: CSAGEDRLYEQYF. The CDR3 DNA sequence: TGCAGTGCTGGGGAGGACAGACTCTACGAGCAGTACTTC.

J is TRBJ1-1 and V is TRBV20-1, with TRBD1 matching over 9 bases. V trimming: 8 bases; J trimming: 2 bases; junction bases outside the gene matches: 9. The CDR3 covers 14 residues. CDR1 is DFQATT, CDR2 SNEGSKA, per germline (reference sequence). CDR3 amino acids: CSTRTGDRNTEAFF. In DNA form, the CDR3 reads TGCAGTACCCGGACAGGGGATCGCAACACTGAAGCTTTCTTT.

The chain's CDR3 is CASSLMGPQNADTQYF. The CDR3 bases are TGTGCCAGCAGCTTAATGGGACCCCAAAACGCAGATACGCAGTATTTT. The chain is built from TRBV11-2 and TRBJ2-3, with D perhaps matching TRBD1 or TRBD2 (5 bases each). This CDR3 is 16 amino acids long. The ends were cut back, 2 bases at V and 4 bases at J, with 16 bases in the middle. Germline V gene lookup returns CDR1 SGHAT and CDR2 FQNNGV. Variable domain in full (rest from reference TRBV11-2 and TRBJ2-3): EAGVAQSPRYKIIEKRQSVAFWCNPISGHATLYWYQQILGQGPKLLIQFQNNGVVDDSQLPKDRFSAERLKGVDSTLKIQPAKLEDSAVYLCASSLMGPQNADTQYFGPGTRLTVL.

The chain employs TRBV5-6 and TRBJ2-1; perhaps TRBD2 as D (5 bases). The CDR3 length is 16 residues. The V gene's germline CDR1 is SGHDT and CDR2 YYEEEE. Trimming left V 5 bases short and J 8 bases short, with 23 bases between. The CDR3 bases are TGTGCCAGCAGTTATTACCGGGATTTAGCTTTCCATGAGCAGTTCTTC. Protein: CASSYYRDLAFHEQFF.

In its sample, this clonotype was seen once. The CDR3 spells CASSLISGRYTDTQYF. DNA of the CDR3: TGTGCCAGCAGTTTAATCAGCGGGAGGTACACAGATACGCAGTATTTT. The genes are TRBV28 and TRBJ2-3; 9 nucleotides match TRBD2. The CDR3 contains 16 residues. The trim removed 2 bases at V and 2 bases at J, leaving 5 bases unmatched. The germline V gene encodes CDR1 MDHEN and CDR2 SYDVKM.

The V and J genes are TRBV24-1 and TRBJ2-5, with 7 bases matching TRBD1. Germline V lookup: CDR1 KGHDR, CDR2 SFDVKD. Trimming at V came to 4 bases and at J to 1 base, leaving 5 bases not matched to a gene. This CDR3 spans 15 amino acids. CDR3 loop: CATSDRGILQETQYF. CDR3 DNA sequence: TGTGCCACCAGTGACAGGGGGATACTCCAAGAGACCCAGTACTTC.

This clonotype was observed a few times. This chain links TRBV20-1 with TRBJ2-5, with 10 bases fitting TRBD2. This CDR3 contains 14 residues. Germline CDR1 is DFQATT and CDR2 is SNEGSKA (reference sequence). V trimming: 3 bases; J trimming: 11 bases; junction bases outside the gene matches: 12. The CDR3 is CSARGLATSNEQYF. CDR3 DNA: TGCAGTGCTAGGGGACTAGCGACTTCCAATGAGCAGTACTTC.

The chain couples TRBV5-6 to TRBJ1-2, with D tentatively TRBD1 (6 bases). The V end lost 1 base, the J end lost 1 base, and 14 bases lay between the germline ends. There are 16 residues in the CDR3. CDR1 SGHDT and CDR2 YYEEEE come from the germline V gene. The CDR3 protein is CASSLRYRQVNYGYTF. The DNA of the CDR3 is TGTGCCAGCAGCTTGCGATATAGACAGGTTAACTATGGCTACACCTTC.

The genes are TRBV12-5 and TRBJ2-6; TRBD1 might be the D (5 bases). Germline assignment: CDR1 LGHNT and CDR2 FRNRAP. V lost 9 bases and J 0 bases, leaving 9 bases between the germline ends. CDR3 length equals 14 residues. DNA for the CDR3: TGTGCTAGCATCCAGGGCTCTGGGGCCAACGTCCTGACTTTC. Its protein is CASIQGSGANVLTF.

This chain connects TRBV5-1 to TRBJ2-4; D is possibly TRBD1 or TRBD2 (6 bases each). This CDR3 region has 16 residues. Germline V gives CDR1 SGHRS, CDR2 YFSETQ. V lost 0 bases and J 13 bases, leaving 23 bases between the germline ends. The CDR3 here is CASSLGGDNLAMKQYF. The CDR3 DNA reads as TGCGCCAGCAGCTTGGGCGGGGACAACCTGGCTATGAAGCAGTACTTC.